This entry lists 28 T cell receptor beta chains sequenced from one sample in a study of T-cell memory formation after mild COVID-19. One entry per CDR3 protein, called by TCRdb with MiXCR from the 5' RACE reads. The sample holds tens of thousands of distinct CDR3 sequences, around 17% seen once. Sequencing was done on a sample of PBMCs or a T cell subset sorted from them (not recorded which). These receptors all come from an adult woman who had mild COVID-19 (a few samples of this study predate the infection). Cell type and time point are not known.

The sample holds a few counts of this clonotype. J is TRBJ1-1 and V is TRBV7-9; D possibly corresponds to TRBD1 (5 bases). This CDR3 spans 16 amino acids. Germline V gene sequence: CDR1 SEHNR, CDR2 FQNEAQ (reference sequence). V lost 1 base, J lost 0 bases, and 12 bases lay in between. The CDR3 reads CASSLGGGVVNTEAFF. The DNA for the CDR3 is TGTGCCAGCAGCTTAGGGGGGGGAGTCGTGAACACTGAAGCTTTCTTT.

This clonotype has more than one count but fewer than ten. The chain recombines TRBV4-1 with TRBJ2-2; tentatively, D is TRBD1 (6 bases). With 5 bases removed from V and 4 bases from J, the gap between germline ends came to 11 bases. The CDR3 runs 14 residues. From germline, CDR1 is MGHRA and CDR2 YSYEKL. Here the CDR3 reads CASSEQQGTGELFF. The CDR3 coding sequence is TGCGCCAGCAGCGAACAACAGGGCACCGGGGAGCTGTTTTTT.

The chain is built from TRBV7-8 and TRBJ2-3; 7 bases line up with TRBD2. Germline V gene data show CDR1 as SGHVS and CDR2 as FQNEAQ. V trimming: 5 bases; J trimming: 0 bases; junction bases outside the gene matches: 8. The CDR3 consists of 16 residues. The CDR3 loop reads CASSLPRRGSTDTQYF. The CDR3, as DNA: TGTGCCAGCAGCCTCCCCAGGCGGGGGAGCACAGATACGCAGTATTTT.

The chain combines TRBV7-6 with TRBJ1-5; D perhaps matches TRBD1 (5 bases). Trimming removed 1 base from V and 5 bases from J, with 12 bases in between. Germline V gene sequence: CDR1 SGHVS, CDR2 FNYEAQ. The CDR3 runs 15 residues. The CDR3 sequence: CASSLDWGDHQPQHF. The CDR3 coding sequence is TGTGCCAGCAGCTTAGACTGGGGGGACCATCAGCCCCAGCATTTT. Supplemented by reference TRBV7-6 and TRBJ1-5, the full variable domain reads GAGVSQSPRYKVTKRGQDVALRCDPISGHVSLYWYRQALGQGPEFLTYFNYEAQQDKSGLPNDRFSAERPEGSISTLTIQRTEQRDSAMYRCASSLDWGDHQPQHFGDGTRLSIL.

The chain links TRBV12-3 or TRBV12-4 to TRBJ2-1; D call uncertain. The CDR3 totals 13 residues. V was trimmed by 6 bases and J by 4 bases, leaving 10 bases between them. DNA of the CDR3: TGTGCCAGCAGCGAGTGGCGATACAATGAGCAGTTCTTC. Encoded protein: CASSEWRYNEQFF.

V gene TRBV7-7 combines with J gene TRBJ2-3; D is ambiguous. The V end lost 5 bases, the J end lost 6 bases, and 9 bases lay between the germline ends. The germline gives CDR1 SSHAT, CDR2 FNYEAQ (reference sequence). This CDR3 is 12 amino acids long. The DNA of the CDR3 is TGTGCCAGCAGCCCCCTCCGGGATACGCAGTATTTT. It translates to CASSPLRDTQYF.

The chain is built from TRBV6-2 or TRBV6-3 and TRBJ1-2; perhaps TRBD1 as D (6 bases). Germline CDR1 and CDR2: MNHEY and SVGEGT. V was shortened by 6 bases and J by 5 bases, with 10 bases between the two germline ends. The CDR3 extends over 12 amino acids. The CDR3 DNA reads as TGTGCCAGCAGCCTCAGGGGATATGGCTACACCTTC. It codes for CASSLRGYGYTF.

This clonotype has more than one count but fewer than ten. The V call is TRBV12-3 or TRBV12-4, the J call TRBJ2-1, with D perhaps given as TRBD1 or TRBD2 (5 bases each). V was clipped by 6 bases and J by 8 bases, with 14 bases between them. This CDR3 comprises 13 residues. The CDR3 loop is CASSSRGVDEQFF. In DNA, the CDR3 is TGTGCCAGCAGCTCGAGAGGGGTCGATGAGCAGTTCTTC.

This clonotype was counted only a few times. The chain recombines TRBV27 with TRBJ2-1, with D uncertain. This CDR3 comprises 15 residues. Germline lookup yields CDR1 MNHEY and CDR2 SMNVEV (reference sequence). Trimming pared 4 bases from V and 3 bases from J, leaving 13 bases between. The CDR3 DNA reads TGTGCCAGCAGTTCTACATACGGAGTCTACAATGAGCAGTTCTTC. This encodes CASSSTYGVYNEQFF.

The chain recombines TRBV9 with TRBJ1-2; D remains ambiguous. Germline CDR1 is SGDLS and CDR2 is YYNGEE. There are 15 residues in the CDR3. V dropped 4 bases and J dropped 1 base, with 14 bases sitting between them. CDR3 sequence: CASSSPRASNYGYTF. The CDR3 nucleotides are TGTGCCAGCAGCTCCCCCCGGGCCAGTAACTATGGCTACACCTTC.

This clonotype has more than one count but fewer than ten. The rearrangement uses TRBV2 and TRBJ1-1, with D perhaps matching TRBD1 (5 bases). The V end lost 11 bases, the J end lost 3 bases, and 10 bases lay between the germline ends. Germline lookup yields CDR1 SNHLY and CDR2 FYNNEI. CDR3 length equals 11 residues. CDR3 DNA: TGTGCCGACCGACAGCACACTGAAGCTTTCTTT. This codes for CADRQHTEAFF.

The sample holds a few counts of this clonotype. The J gene is TRBJ2-3, the V gene TRBV24-1; TRBD2 aligns across 7 bases. The V gene's germline CDR1 is KGHDR and CDR2 SFDVKD. The CDR3 has 15 residues. Germline trimming cut 0 bases from V and 5 bases from J; bases unmatched to any gene: 4. The CDR3 sequence is CATSDLRREGDTQYF. The CDR3 DNA sequence: TGTGCCACCAGTGATTTGCGCAGGGAGGGAGATACGCAGTATTTT.

J is TRBJ2-2 and V is TRBV10-2, with D unclear. V lost 6 bases to trimming and J lost 3 bases, with 8 bases between them. The germline V gene has CDR1 WSHSY and CDR2 SAAADI. This CDR3 region has 13 residues. CDR3 coding DNA: TGCGCCAGCAGCACGAAAGACACCGGGGAGCTGTTTTTT. This translates into CASSTKDTGELFF.

This clonotype was counted between two and nine times. The CDR3 protein is CASSFYGAGYNEQFF. DNA for the CDR3: TGTGCCAGCAGCTTCTACGGGGCGGGCTACAATGAGCAGTTCTTC. The rearrangement uses TRBV5-6 and TRBJ2-1; D may be TRBD1 or TRBD2 (5 bases each). This CDR3 is 15 amino acids long. V dropped 2 bases and J dropped 3 bases, with 12 bases sitting between them. Germline V gene lookup returns CDR1 SGHDT and CDR2 YYEEEE.

This clonotype showed up just a few times. V and J are TRBV10-3 and TRBJ2-2; D may be TRBD1 (6 bases). The CDR3 has 15 residues. Deletions cut 7 bases from V and 5 bases from J, with 17 bases between. Germline V gene lookup returns CDR1 ENHRY and CDR2 SYGVKD. In DNA form, the CDR3 reads TGTGCCATCAACCCAACAGGGCCGGGAACCGGGGAGCTGTTTTTT. Amino acids: CAINPTGPGTGELFF.

The chain has TRBV6-6 and TRBJ1-1, with TRBD1 identical over 12 bases. Germline CDR1 and CDR2: MNHNY and SVGAGI (reference sequence). The V and J ends lost 10 bases and 4 bases, in that order; junction bases with no gene match: 7. The CDR3 consists of 14 residues. CDR3 nucleotide sequence: TGTGCCACACGGGACAGGGGGCTGAGCACTGAAGCTTTCTTT. Amino acids: CATRDRGLSTEAFF.

This clonotype was observed a few times. This chain links TRBV4-1 with TRBJ2-2; D not certain. The CDR3 sequence is 11 residues long. The germline CDR1 and CDR2 sequences are MGHRA and YSYEKL. Trimming pared 3 bases from V and 7 bases from J, leaving 3 bases between. The DNA of the CDR3 is TGCGCCAGCAGCCAGGTCGGGGAGCTGTTTTTT. This translates into CASSQVGELFF.

The chain couples TRBV7-9 to TRBJ2-5, with a tentative D call TRBD1 (6 bases). The CDR3 sequence is 15 residues long. Trimming left V 4 bases short and J 5 bases short, with 17 bases between. Germline V lookup: CDR1 SEHNR, CDR2 FQNEAQ (reference sequence). Here the CDR3 reads CASSYKQGEEETQYF. In nucleotides, the CDR3 is TGTGCCAGCAGCTACAAACAGGGTGAGGAGGAGACCCAGTACTTC.

The V gene is TRBV4-3, the J gene TRBJ2-3; 7 nucleotides match TRBD2. Germline CDR1 LGHNA, CDR2 YSLEER. J lost 3 bases, V lost 3 bases, and 15 bases had no gene match. The CDR3 is 18 residues long. In DNA form, the CDR3 reads TGCGCCAGCAGCCAGAAAGCGGGACTCATTCTTCGGACAGATACGCAGTATTTT. Translation: CASSQKAGLILRTDTQYF.

J is TRBJ1-5 and V is TRBV4-1, with 10 nucleotides matching TRBD1. V dropped 5 bases and J dropped 2; count of bases not matched to a gene: 3. The length of the CDR3 is 15 residues. CDR1 is MGHRA, CDR2 YSYEKL, per germline. For the CDR3, the DNA is TGCGCCAGCAGCGGGACAGGGGTGGGCAATCAGCCCCAGCATTTT. Amino acids: CASSGTGVGNQPQHF.

The J gene is TRBJ1-2, the V gene TRBV7-8, with a tentative D call TRBD1 (6 bases). CDR1 is SGHVS and CDR2 is FQNEAQ in the germline V gene. Trimming left V 4 bases short and J 7 bases short, with 16 bases between. This CDR3 has 14 residues. DNA of the CDR3: TGTGCCAGCAGCTCCCAGGGGATCGGGCGTGGCTACACCTTC. It specifies CASSSQGIGRGYTF.

This CDR3 is CSARGLVEGDGYNEQFF. For the CDR3, the DNA is TGCAGTGCTAGGGGCCTGGTAGAGGGGGACGGCTACAATGAGCAGTTCTTC. The chain links TRBV20-1 to TRBJ2-1, with D tentatively TRBD1 (6 bases). The CDR3 length is 17 residues. Trimming left V 3 bases short and J 3 bases short, with 21 bases between. Germline V gene lookup returns CDR1 DFQATT and CDR2 SNEGSKA (reference sequence).

This chain joins TRBV30 and TRBJ2-1; 8 positions match TRBD2. Germline values: CDR1 GTSNPN, CDR2 SVGIG (reference sequence). The ends lost 2 bases at V and 6 bases at J; junction bases unmatched: 6. CDR3 size: 14 residues. CDR3 in DNA: TGTGCCTGGAGTCATACAGCGGGGGTCAATGAGCAGTTCTTC. It is translated as CAWSHTAGVNEQFF.

This clonotype was found many times. The rearrangement links TRBV12-3 or TRBV12-4 to TRBJ2-6; no reliable D call. V was pared by 5 bases and J by 8 bases, with 13 bases between. The CDR3 runs 14 residues. CDR3 bases: TGTGCCAGCAGTCCCCCGACGAGTTCCAACGTCCTGACTTTC. It translates to CASSPPTSSNVLTF.

Ten or more counts support this clonotype. The chain uses TRBV6-5 and TRBJ2-1; 10 bases line up with TRBD2. Germline V gives CDR1 MNHEY, CDR2 SVGAGI. This CDR3 has 16 amino acids. J lost 7 bases, V lost 0 bases, and 6 bases had no gene match. This chain's CDR3 is CASSYSGASGSNEQFF. CDR3 nucleotide sequence: TGTGCCAGCAGTTACTCGGGGGCTAGCGGGAGTAATGAGCAGTTCTTC.

The rearrangement joins TRBV20-1 to TRBJ2-7; 8 bases agree with TRBD2. Trimming at V came to 5 bases and at J to 7 bases, leaving 10 bases not matched to a gene. CDR1 and CDR2 (germline): DFQATT, SNEGSKA (reference sequence). The CDR3 contains 13 residues. The CDR3 DNA is TGCAGTGCTGGCGGCGGGAGGCTCCTGGAGCAGTACTTC. Its protein is CSAGGGRLLEQYF.

The chain has TRBV15 and TRBJ2-1; tentatively, D is TRBD1 or TRBD2 (5 bases each). The CDR3 is 15 residues long. V gave up 5 bases and J gave up 4 bases, with 15 bases separating them. Germline lookup yields CDR1 LNHNV and CDR2 YYDKDF (reference sequence). CDR3 protein: CATSAGLSGYNEQFF. CDR3 DNA: TGTGCCACCAGCGCCGGACTCTCAGGGTACAATGAGCAGTTCTTC.

The chain carries TRBV7-9 and TRBJ2-6; no clear D. V dropped 3 bases and J dropped 2 bases, with 11 bases sitting between them. This CDR3 is built from 16 residues. Germline V gene lookup returns CDR1 SEHNR and CDR2 FQNEAQ (reference sequence). CDR3 sequence reads: CASSFPWLAGANVLTF. Written as DNA, the CDR3 is TGTGCCAGCAGCTTCCCCTGGTTGGCTGGGGCCAACGTCCTGACTTTC.